The T cell receptor (beta chain) described here comes from a study of Ad26.COV2.S vaccination and SARS-CoV-2 variants. Turning to the study itself: Recipients of Ad26.COV2.S got it intramuscularly, once or twice 56 days apart.

The data were produced by immunoSEQ multiplex PCR, yet TCRdb's version contains in-frame clones alone and is incomplete. The sample holds a few hundred thousand clones, around 87% seen once. This clone was observed once. Treatment: around 19 received Ad26.COV2.S at low or high dose, single or two shots; several received placebo; per-sample allocation not given. Following the first vaccine or placebo injection, samples were taken on day 63. The germline V gene encodes CDR1 SEHNR and CDR2 FQNEAQ (reference sequence). The ends were cut back, 1 base at V and 6 bases at J, with 10 bases in the middle. The CDR3 sequence is 13 residues long.

The rearrangement uses TRBV7-9 and TRBJ2-7; tentatively, D is TRBD1 (6 bases). This specimen was peripheral blood, taken in a trial of Ad26.COV2.S vaccine versus placebo. The receptor was isolated from a person aged 18-60 years who received the Ad26.COV2.S COVID-19 vaccine or a placebo. Here the CDR3 DNA reads TGTGCCAGCAGCTTAGGGACAGATCTCGAGCAGTACTTC. Protein sequence: CASSLGTDLEQYF.